The T cell receptor (beta chain) described here comes from a study of CD8 T cells in Susac syndrome. cDNA came from approximately 0.5 to 1 ug RNA primed by random hexamers. The method of amplification for TCR beta CDR3 was immunoSEQ multiplex PCR, covering 54 Vbeta and 13 Jbeta. One entry per CDR3 protein results from TCRdb running MiXCR on the immunoSEQ multiplex PCR reads. The sample holds roughly 200,000 distinct CDR3 sequences, approximately 93% seen once. CDR3 length: 14 residues. Germline CDR1 and CDR2: MDHEN and SYDVKM. The ends lost 2 bases at V and 4 bases at J; junction bases unmatched: 4. In blood CD8+ and CD4+ T cells, TCR beta underwent sequencing. TEMRA cells were FACS-enriched, unlike CD8+ and CD4+ T cells, which were negatively isolated.

The chain has TRBV28 and TRBJ1-2; 7 bases match TRBD1. The sequence derives from a human donor in good health. Sequencing was done on a sample of CD4+ T cells from PBMCs. The CDR3 protein is CASSLQDRSYGYTF. The CDR3 DNA sequence: TGTGCCAGCAGTTTACAGGACAGGAGCTATGGCTACACCTTC.